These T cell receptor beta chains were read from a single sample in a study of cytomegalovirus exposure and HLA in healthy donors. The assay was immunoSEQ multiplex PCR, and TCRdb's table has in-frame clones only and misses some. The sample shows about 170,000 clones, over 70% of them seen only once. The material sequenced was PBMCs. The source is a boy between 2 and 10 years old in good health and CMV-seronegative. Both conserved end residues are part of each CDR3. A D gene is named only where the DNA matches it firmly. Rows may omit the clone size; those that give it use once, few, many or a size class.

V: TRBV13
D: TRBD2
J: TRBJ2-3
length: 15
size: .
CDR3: CASSFLAGNTDTQYF
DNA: TGTGCCAGCAGCTTTTTAGCGGGAAACACAGATACGCAGTATTTT

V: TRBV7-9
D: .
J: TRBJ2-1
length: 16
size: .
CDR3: CASSPIDYRVIDEQFF
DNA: TGTGCCAGCAGCCCAATAGACTACCGGGTCATCGATGAGCAGTTCTTC

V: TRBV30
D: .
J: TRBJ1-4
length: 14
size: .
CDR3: CAWSGTATNEKLFF
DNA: TGTGCCTGGAGTGGGACAGCAACTAATGAAAAACTGTTTTTT

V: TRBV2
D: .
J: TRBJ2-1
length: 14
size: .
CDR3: CASSSASNYNEQFF
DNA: TGTGCCAGCAGTTCCGCGTCAAACTACAATGAGCAGTTCTTC

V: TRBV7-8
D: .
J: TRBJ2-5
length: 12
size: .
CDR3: CASSSGPETQYF
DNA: TGTGCCAGCAGCTCAGGTCCGGAGACCCAGTACTTC

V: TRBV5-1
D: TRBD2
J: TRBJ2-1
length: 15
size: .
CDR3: CASSSRLAKGNEQFF
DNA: TGCGCCAGCAGCTCTCGACTAGCGAAAGGCAATGAGCAGTTCTTC

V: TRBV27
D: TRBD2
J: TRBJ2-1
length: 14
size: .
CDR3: CASWGLAGDNEQFF
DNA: TGTGCCAGCTGGGGACTAGCGGGAGACAATGAGCAGTTCTTC

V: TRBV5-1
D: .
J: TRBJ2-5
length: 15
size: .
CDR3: CASSLRPGDVETQYF
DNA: TGCGCCAGCAGCTTGAGGCCGGGGGATGTCGAGACCCAGTACTTC

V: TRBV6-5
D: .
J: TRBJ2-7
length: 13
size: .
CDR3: CASSYRGGYEQYF
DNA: TGTGCCAGCAGTTACCGTGGAGGCTACGAGCAGTACTTC

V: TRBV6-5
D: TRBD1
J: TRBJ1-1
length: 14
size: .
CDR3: CASRRTGENTEAFF
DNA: TGTGCCAGCAGGCGGACAGGGGAGAACACTGAAGCTTTCTTT

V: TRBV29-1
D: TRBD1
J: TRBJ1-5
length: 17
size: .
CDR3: CSVLGTGRFYSNQPQHF
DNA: TGCAGCGTGCTTGGGACAGGGAGATTTTATAGCAATCAGCCCCAGCATTTT

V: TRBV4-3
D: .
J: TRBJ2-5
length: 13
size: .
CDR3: CASSPSLQETQYF
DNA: TGCGCCAGCAGCCCAAGCCTCCAAGAGACCCAGTACTTC

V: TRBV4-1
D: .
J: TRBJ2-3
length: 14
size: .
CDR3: CASSQDRGTDTQYF
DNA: TGCGCCAGCAGCCAAGACAGGGGAACAGATACGCAGTATTTT

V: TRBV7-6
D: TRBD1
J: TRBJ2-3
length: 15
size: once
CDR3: CASSFGSGGADTQYF
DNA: TGTGCCAGCAGCTTCGGGTCAGGGGGCGCAGATACGCAGTATTTT

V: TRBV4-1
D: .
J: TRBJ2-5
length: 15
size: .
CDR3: CASSQEQGRAETQYF
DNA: TGCGCCAGCAGCCAAGAACAGGGTCGGGCAGAGACCCAGTACTTC

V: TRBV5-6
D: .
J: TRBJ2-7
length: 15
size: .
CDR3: CASSRGGADPYEQYF
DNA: TGTGCCAGCAGCCGAGGCGGGGCGGACCCCTACGAGCAGTACTTC

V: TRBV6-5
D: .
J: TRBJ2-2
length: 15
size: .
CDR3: CASSYSAENTGELFF
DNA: TGTGCCAGCAGTTACTCTGCAGAGAACACCGGGGAGCTGTTTTTT

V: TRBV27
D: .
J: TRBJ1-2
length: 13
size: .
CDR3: CASGQTGSGSYTF
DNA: TGTGCCAGCGGTCAAACAGGGTCAGGGAGCTACACCTTC

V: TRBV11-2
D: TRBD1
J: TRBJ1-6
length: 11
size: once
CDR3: CASSLRGQVHF
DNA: TGTGCCAGCAGCTTAAGGGGACAGGTCCACTTT

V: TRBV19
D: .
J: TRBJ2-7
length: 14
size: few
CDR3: CASSISGGPYEQYF
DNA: TGTGCCAGTAGTATTTCCGGGGGTCCCTACGAGCAGTACTTC

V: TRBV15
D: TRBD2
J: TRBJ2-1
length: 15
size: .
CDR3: CATSRGLAGVNEQFF
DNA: TGTGCCACCAGCCGGGGACTAGCGGGAGTGAATGAGCAGTTCTTC

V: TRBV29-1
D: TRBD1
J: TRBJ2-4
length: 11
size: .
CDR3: CSVLRDRVQYF
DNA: TGCAGCGTTCTCCGGGACAGAGTTCAGTACTTC

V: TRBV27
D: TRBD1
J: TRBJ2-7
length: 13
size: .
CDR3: CASSRTGGDEQYF
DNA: TGTGCCAGCAGTAGAACAGGGGGCGACGAGCAGTACTTC

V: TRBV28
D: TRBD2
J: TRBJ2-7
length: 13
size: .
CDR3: CASRGTSSYEQYF
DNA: TGTGCCAGCAGAGGGACTAGCAGCTACGAGCAGTACTTC

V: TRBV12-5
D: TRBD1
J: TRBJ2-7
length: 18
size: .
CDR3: CASGLYKTGGQSSYEQYF
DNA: TGTGCTAGTGGTTTGTACAAGACAGGGGGCCAAAGCTCCTACGAGCAGTACTTC

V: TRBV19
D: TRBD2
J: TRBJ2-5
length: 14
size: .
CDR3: CASSERGRGETQYF
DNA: TGTGCCAGTAGCGAGCGGGGGCGAGGGGAGACCCAGTACTTC

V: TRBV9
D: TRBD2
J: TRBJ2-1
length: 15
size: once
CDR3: CASSPGLAEYNEQFF
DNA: TGTGCCAGCAGCCCCGGACTAGCGGAGTACAATGAGCAGTTCTTC

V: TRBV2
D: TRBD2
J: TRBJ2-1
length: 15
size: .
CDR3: CASSAGLVIMNEQFF
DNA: TGTGCCAGCAGTGCAGGACTAGTGATAATGAATGAGCAGTTCTTC

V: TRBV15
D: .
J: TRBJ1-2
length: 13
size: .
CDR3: CATSRDLLYGYTF
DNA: TGTGCCACCAGCAGAGATCTTCTCTATGGCTACACCTTC

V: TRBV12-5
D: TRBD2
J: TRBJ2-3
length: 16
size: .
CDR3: CASGLVQGLAPDTQYF
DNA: TGTGCTAGTGGTTTGGTACAGGGACTAGCCCCTGATACGCAGTATTTT

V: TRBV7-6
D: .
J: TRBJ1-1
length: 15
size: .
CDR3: CASSLVSGVNTEAFF
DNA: TGTGCCAGCAGCTTAGTTAGCGGGGTGAACACTGAAGCTTTCTTT

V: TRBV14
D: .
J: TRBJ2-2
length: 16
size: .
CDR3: CASSQEGPTNTGELFF
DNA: TGTGCCAGCAGCCAAGAGGGGCCCACGAACACCGGGGAGCTGTTTTTT

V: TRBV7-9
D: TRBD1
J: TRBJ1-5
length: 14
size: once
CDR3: CASSWTGNNQPQHF
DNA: TGTGCCAGCAGCTGGACAGGAAACAATCAGCCCCAGCATTTT

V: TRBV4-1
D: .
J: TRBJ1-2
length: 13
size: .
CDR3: CASSPSGGYGYTF
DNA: TGCGCCAGCAGCCCTAGCGGGGGCTATGGCTACACCTTC

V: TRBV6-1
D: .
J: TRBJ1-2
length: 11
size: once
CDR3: CASIRGAGYTF
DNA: TGTGCCAGCATTCGAGGCGCTGGCTACACCTTC

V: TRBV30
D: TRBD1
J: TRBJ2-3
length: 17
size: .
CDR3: CAWSVSGPGGSTDTQYF
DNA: TGTGCCTGGAGTGTCAGTGGCCCAGGGGGAAGCACAGATACGCAGTATTTT

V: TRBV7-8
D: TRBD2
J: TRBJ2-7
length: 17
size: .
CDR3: CASSPQPGTSGAYEQYF
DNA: TGTGCCAGCAGCCCCCAGCCAGGGACTAGCGGGGCCTACGAGCAGTACTTC

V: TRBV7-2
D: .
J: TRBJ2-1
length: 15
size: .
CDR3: CASMSRWGEYNEQFF
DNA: TGTGCCAGCATGTCTCGTTGGGGGGAATACAATGAGCAGTTCTTC

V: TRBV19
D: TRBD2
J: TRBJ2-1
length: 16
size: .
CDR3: CASSSPRRGLADEQFF
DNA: TGTGCCAGTAGTTCTCCCCGGAGGGGACTAGCGGATGAGCAGTTCTTC

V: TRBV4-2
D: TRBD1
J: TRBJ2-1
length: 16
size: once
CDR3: CASSQEQGARIVEQFF
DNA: TGTGCCAGCAGCCAAGAACAGGGGGCGCGTATCGTTGAGCAGTTCTTC

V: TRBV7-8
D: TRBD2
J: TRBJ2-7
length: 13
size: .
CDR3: CASSQKLAVEQYF
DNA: TGTGCCAGCAGCCAGAAACTAGCGGTCGAGCAGTACTTC

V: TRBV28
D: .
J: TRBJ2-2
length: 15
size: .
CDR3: CASEQGAVFTGELFF
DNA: TGTGCCAGCGAACAGGGCGCTGTCTTCACCGGGGAGCTGTTTTTT

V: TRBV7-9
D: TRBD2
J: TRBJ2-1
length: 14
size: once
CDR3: CASSLFLAGASFFF
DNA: TGTGCCAGCAGCTTATTTCTAGCGGGGGCCAGCTTCTTCTTC

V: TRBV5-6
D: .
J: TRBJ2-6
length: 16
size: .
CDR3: CASTASGQSGANVLTF
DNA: TGTGCCAGCACCGCATCCGGACAGTCTGGGGCCAACGTCCTGACTTTC

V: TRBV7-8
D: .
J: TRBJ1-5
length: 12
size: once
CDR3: CASSFSSQPQHF
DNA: TGTGCCAGCAGCTTTAGCAGTCAGCCCCAGCATTTT

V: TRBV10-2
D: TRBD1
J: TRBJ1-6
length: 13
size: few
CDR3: CASSESARGLLHF
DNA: TGCGCCAGCAGTGAGTCGGCAAGGGGGCTCCTCCACTTT

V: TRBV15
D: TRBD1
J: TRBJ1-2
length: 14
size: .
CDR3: CATSRDRAGDGYTF
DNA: TGTGCCACCAGCAGGGACAGGGCTGGAGATGGCTACACCTTC

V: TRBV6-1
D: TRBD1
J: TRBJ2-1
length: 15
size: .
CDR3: CASSRQGDTYNEQFF
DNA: TGTGCCAGCAGCAGACAGGGGGATACATACAATGAGCAGTTCTTC

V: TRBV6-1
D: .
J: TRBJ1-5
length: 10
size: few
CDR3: CASRGPRTDF
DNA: TGTGCCAGCAGGGGGCCACGGACGGATTTT

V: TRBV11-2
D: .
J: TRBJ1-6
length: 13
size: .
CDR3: CASSLDQNSPLHF
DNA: TGTGCCAGCAGCTTAGATCAAAATTCACCCCTCCACTTT

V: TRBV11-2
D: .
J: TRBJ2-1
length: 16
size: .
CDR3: CASSLGAAGPYNEQFF
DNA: TGTGCCAGCAGCTTAGGGGCCGCGGGGCCCTACAATGAGCAGTTCTTC

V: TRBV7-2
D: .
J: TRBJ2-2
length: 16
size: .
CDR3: CASSWRGGADTGELFF
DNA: TGTGCCAGCAGCTGGCGCGGAGGGGCCGACACCGGGGAGCTGTTTTTT

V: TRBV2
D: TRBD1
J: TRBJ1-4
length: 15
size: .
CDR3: CASMPPGQPNEKLFF
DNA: TGTGCCAGCATGCCCCCGGGACAGCCTAATGAAAAACTGTTTTTT

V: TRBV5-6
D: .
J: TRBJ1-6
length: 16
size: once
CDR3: CASSLVGSSYNSPLHF
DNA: TGTGCCAGCAGCTTGGTGGGGAGCTCCTATAATTCACCCCTCCACTTT

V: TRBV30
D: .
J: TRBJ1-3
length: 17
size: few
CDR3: CAWSLLGRHSSGNTIYF
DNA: TGTGCCTGGAGTTTATTAGGTCGGCACAGCTCTGGAAACACCATATATTTT